This is a list of T cell receptor beta chains from one sample in a study of blood T cell repertoires in COVID-19. Some clones are missing from TCRdb's copy, which holds only in-frame ones; the method was immunoSEQ multiplex PCR. Found here are a few hundred thousand clones, around 86% of them singletons; the top ten hold roughly 1.9%. The specimen was peripheral blood. These receptor sequences come from a man aged 25 to 45 who had recovered from COVID-19. The CDR3 runs from the conserved cysteine through the conserved F or W. The order of the fields is J gene, clone size, V gene, D gene, CDR3 DNA, CDR3 protein. The D gene is left open where the match is weak. The size field is filled for only some rows; it gives once, few, many or a size class.

TRBJ2-2	few	TRBV11-3	-	TGTGCCAGCAGCACAGGACCGGCAGTCGGCACCGGGGAGCTGTTTTTT	CASSTGPAVGTGELFF
TRBJ1-3	few	TRBV1	-	TGCACCAGCAGCCAAGCCCCAGGGAGGTCTGGAAACACCATATATTTT	CTSSQAPGRSGNTIYF
TRBJ1-1	-	TRBV10-3	-	TGTGCCATCTGTGAGACACCGAACACTGAAGCTTTCTTT	CAICETPNTEAFF
TRBJ1-2	-	TRBV28	-	TGTGCCAGCATCAGTGGGAGGGTGGATGGCTACACCTTC	CASISGRVDGYTF
TRBJ2-1	-	TRBV6-5	TRBD2	TGTGCCAGCGTTCGGCTAGCGGGGGAGAATGAGCAGTTCTTC	CASVRLAGENEQFF
TRBJ2-1	-	TRBV2	TRBD1	TGTGCCAGCAGCCCGGGACAGAGCTCCTACAATGAGCAGTTCTTC	CASSPGQSSYNEQFF
TRBJ1-1	-	TRBV28	-	TGTGCCGGACAGCAGTTCATGAACACTGAAGCTTTCTTT	CAGQQFMNTEAFF
TRBJ2-3	-	TRBV14	-	TGTGCCAGCAGCCAAGTCGGCGGATCTAGCACAGATACGCAGTATTTT	CASSQVGGSSTDTQYF
TRBJ1-1	-	TRBV7-8	-	TGTGCCAGCAGCTTAGGAGGCAATGGGAACACTGAAGCTTTCTTT	CASSLGGNGNTEAFF
TRBJ1-5	few	TRBV5-4	-	TGTGCCAGCAGCTTGGACGGGGTTCCGGATCAGCCCCAGCATTTT	CASSLDGVPDQPQHF
TRBJ1-5	-	TRBV4-1	-	TGCGCCAGCAGCCAAGAGGGTGGGCAGGGGAGAGACCAGCATTTT	CASSQEGGQGRDQHF
TRBJ2-5	-	TRBV9	-	TGTGCCAGCAGCCCCCCCGGGGGTTCAGGGTTTGGGACCCAGTACTTC	CASSPPGGSGFGTQYF
TRBJ1-5	-	TRBV12-3/TRBV12-4	-	TGTGCCTCTGGGACACCCCTGCAGCCCCAGCATTTT	CASGTPLQPQHF
TRBJ2-7	-	TRBV11-2	-	TGTGCCAGCAGCTTAGAGTGGGGGCGTGTGAGCTCCTACGAGCAGTACTTC	CASSLEWGRVSSYEQYF
TRBJ1-2	-	TRBV4-1	-	TGCGCCAGCAGCCAAGGCCCCGGAGCTAACTATGGCTACACCTTC	CASSQGPGANYGYTF
TRBJ2-1	-	TRBV5-4	-	TGTGCCAGCAGCTTGGTGGGGGGTAAACAGTTCTTC	CASSLVGGKQFF
TRBJ2-2	-	TRBV7-6	-	TGTGCCAGCAGCTTTGATGAAGCTCGAGCCGGGGAGCTGTTTTTT	CASSFDEARAGELFF
TRBJ2-5	-	TRBV13	TRBD2	TGTGCCAGCAGCTTCGTTGAGGCTAGCGGGGGTGAGACCCAGTACTTC	CASSFVEASGGETQYF
TRBJ2-2	-	TRBV7-9	TRBD1	TGTGCCAGCAGCTTAGTCACAGGGGGAACCGGGGAGCTGTTTTTT	CASSLVTGGTGELFF
TRBJ2-7	once	TRBV29-1	TRBD2	TGCAGCGCCCGGACTAGCGTCTCCTACGAGCAGTACTTC	CSARTSVSYEQYF
TRBJ2-5	-	TRBV6-5	TRBD1	TGTGCCAGCAGAAAGGCCCAGGGGGCCGGGGAGACCCAGTACTTC	CASRKAQGAGETQYF
TRBJ2-5	-	TRBV28	-	TGTGCCAGCAGTTTAAAGGCTAGCCCAACAAGGGAGACCCAGTACTTC	CASSLKASPTRETQYF
TRBJ2-2	-	TRBV7-3	-	TGTGCCAGCACCAATGGAAGGGCGGGCACCGGGGAGCTGTTTTTT	CASTNGRAGTGELFF
TRBJ1-5	-	TRBV9	-	TGTGCCAGCAGCCGGGGGGCAGTTGCCAATCAGCCCCAGCATTTT	CASSRGAVANQPQHF
TRBJ2-7	-	TRBV11-2	TRBD1	TGTGCCAGCAGCCCCAGAGGGGGCTGGACAGGAGGAACCTACGAGCAGTACTTC	CASSPRGGWTGGTYEQYF
TRBJ2-1	few	TRBV7-8	-	TGTGCCAGCAGCTTAGATCTCGGAGCAAATGAGCAGTTCTTC	CASSLDLGANEQFF
TRBJ1-2	-	TRBV2	TRBD1	TGTGCCAGGAGACCCGGACAGGTTAATGGCTACACCTTC	CARRPGQVNGYTF
TRBJ2-7	-	TRBV7-9	-	TGTGCCAGCAGCTTAGTCGGGGGGCCGGGGGAGCAGTACTTC	CASSLVGGPGEQYF